Described below is a single T cell receptor beta chain sequence and its context. This entry is derived from a study of blood T cells in healthy people across ages. Primers used in a second PCR of about 7 to 11 cycles were a sample-barcoded 5' primer and a J-beta primer mix. A single record per CDR3 protein comes from TCRdb applying MiXCR to the 5' RACE reads. The sample contains around 1,500,000 distinct CDR3 sequences, about 30% of which appear only once. Germline CDR1 and CDR2: SNHLY and FYNNEI. V gave up 5 bases and J gave up 5 bases; unmatched junction bases: 5. This CDR3 contains 14 residues. The chain is built from TRBV2 and TRBJ2-5, with TRBD2 matching 10 bases. This sequence was found in a young woman in good health. Sequencing input: blood. The CDR3 nucleotides read TGTGCCAGCAGTAGCGGGAGGGCCGCGGAGACCCAGTACTTC. Translated: CASSSGRAAETQYF.